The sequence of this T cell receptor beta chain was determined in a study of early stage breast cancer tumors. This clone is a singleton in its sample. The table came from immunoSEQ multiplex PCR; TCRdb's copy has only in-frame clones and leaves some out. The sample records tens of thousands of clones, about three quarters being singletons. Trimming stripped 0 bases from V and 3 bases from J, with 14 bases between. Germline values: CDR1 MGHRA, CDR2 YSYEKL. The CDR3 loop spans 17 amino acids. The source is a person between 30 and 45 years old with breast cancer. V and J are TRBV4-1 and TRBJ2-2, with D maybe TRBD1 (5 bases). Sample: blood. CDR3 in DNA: TGCGCCAGCAGCCAAGATCTTAGGGGTCTCGACACCGGGGAGCTGTTTTTT. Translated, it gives CASSQDLRGLDTGELFF.